This entry is about one T cell receptor (beta chain). CDR3 length: 15 residues. CDR1 and CDR2 (germline): SGHVS, FQNEAQ. V lost 1 base, J lost 1 base, and 3 bases stayed unmatched. Two-round multiplex PCR amplified TCR beta CDR3 from genomic DNA. Amplification in first-round PCR relied on primers specific to each TRBV and TRBJ gene. One entry per CDR3 protein, called by TCRdb with MiXCR from the multiplex PCR reads. Among some 60,000 distinct CDR3 sequences listed, around a quarter were seen once. The data derive from a study of prognosis after radiotherapy for stage I lung cancer. The input for sequencing was PBMCs, taken before or after stereotactic body radiation therapy (not recorded which). The TCR was taken from a donor over 45 with non-small cell lung cancer. The genes are TRBV7-8 and TRBJ1-2, with 7 nucleotides matching TRBD1. The CDR3 DNA follows: TGTGCCAGCAGCTTAGGGGACAGCCTTAACTATGGCTACACCTTC. It is translated as CASSLGDSLNYGYTF.